These 32 T cell receptor beta chains came from one sample sequenced in a study of cytomegalovirus exposure and HLA in healthy donors. Primers included in the PCR were 60 Vbeta and 13 Jbeta primers. Measured with immunoSEQ multiplex PCR; TCRdb has only the in-frame clones, and not every one. The sample includes roughly 90,000 clones, more than 70% seen only once; the top ten take approximately 2%. Sequences were obtained from PBMCs. Every receptor here comes from a young man in good health and CMV-seronegative.

This sequence joins TRBV6-5 and TRBJ1-2; perhaps TRBD1 as D (5 bases). Germline CDR1 is MNHEY and CDR2 is SVGAGI. Between the trimmed V and J ends, which lost 0 bases and 4 bases, there was a span of 15 bases. The CDR3 is 16 amino acids. CDR3: CASSYSVNLGGYGYTF. The CDR3, as DNA: TGTGCCAGCAGTTACTCCGTCAACCTGGGGGGCTATGGCTACACCTTC.

The rearrangement uses TRBV19 and TRBJ1-5, with D unresolved. The V gene's germline CDR1 is LNHDA and CDR2 SQIVND (reference sequence). Trimming took off 4 bases at V and 6 bases at J, with 16 bases between the two ends. The CDR3 length is 15 residues. The CDR3 DNA reads as TGTGCCAGTAGTAGGTCCGAGGGCAGTGTTCAGCCCCAGCATTTT. Protein product: CASSRSEGSVQPQHF.

This clone occurred once. The chain is built from TRBV5-1 and TRBJ1-2; no reliable D call. Germline CDR1 and CDR2: SGHRS and YFSETQ. The CDR3 is made up of 12 amino acids. Trimming took 4 bases from V and 6 from J, leaving 10 bases between them. Here the CDR3 reads CASSVEGNGYTF. The CDR3 DNA reads as TGCGCCAGCAGCGTCGAGGGTAATGGCTACACCTTC. The full variable domain, completed using reference TRBV5-1 and TRBJ1-2, is KAGVTQTPRYLIKTRGQQVTLSCSPISGHRSVSWYQQTPGQGLQFLFEYFSETQRNKGNFPGRFSGRQFSNSRSEMNVSTLELGDSALYLCASSVEGNGYTFGSGTRLTVV.

V and J are TRBV11-2 and TRBJ2-5; 10 bases line up with TRBD1. CDR1 and CDR2 from the germline V gene are SGHAT and FQNNGV. The trim removed 1 base at V and 9 bases at J, leaving 11 bases unmatched. The CDR3 totals 16 residues. The CDR3 loop reads CASSLGKGTGDGAQYF. The CDR3 DNA sequence: TGTGCCAGCAGCTTAGGGAAGGGGACAGGGGACGGGGCCCAGTACTTC. The variable domain in full, with the rest retrieved from reference TRBV11-2 and TRBJ2-5, is EAGVAQSPRYKIIEKRQSVAFWCNPISGHATLYWYQQILGQGPKLLIQFQNNGVVDDSQLPKDRFSAERLKGVDSTLKIQPAKLEDSAVYLCASSLGKGTGDGAQYFGPGTRLLVL.

This clone was recorded once. V usage is TRBV19 and J usage is TRBJ2-7; TRBD1 matches at 9 bases. This CDR3 region has 14 residues. J was trimmed by 2 bases and V by 6 bases; bases with no gene match: 5. Germline CDR1 is LNHDA and CDR2 is SQIVND (reference sequence). This chain's CDR3 is CASRTDRGPYEQYF. CDR3 nucleotide sequence: TGTGCCAGTAGAACGGACAGGGGCCCCTACGAGCAGTACTTC.

The gene calls are TRBV11-3 and TRBJ1-6, with D tentatively TRBD1 (5 bases). V lost 5 bases, J lost 0 bases, and 14 bases lay in between. The CDR3 covers 17 residues. Per germline, CDR1 SGHNT and CDR2 YENEEA. Here the CDR3 DNA reads TGTGCCAGCAGCCAGGGCGGGGGGGGCTCCTATAATTCACCCCTCCACTTT. This codes for CASSQGGGGSYNSPLHF. The complete variable domain, with remaining parts taken from reference TRBV11-3 and TRBJ1-6, reads EAGVVQSPRYKIIEKKQPVAFWCNPISGHNTLYWYLQNLGQGPELLIRYENEEAVDDSQLPKDRFSAERLKGVDSTLKIQPAELGDSAVYLCASSQGGGGSYNSPLHFGNGTRLTVT.

The chain couples TRBV18 to TRBJ1-1, with D possibly being TRBD1 (6 bases). V gave up 5 bases and J gave up 0 bases, with 40 bases separating them. Germline V CDR1 and CDR2: KGHSH, LQKENI. CDR3 size: 24 residues. The CDR3 region is CASSRGYVTRLGSKRGWMNTEAFF. For the CDR3, the DNA is TGTGCCAGCTCAAGGGGGTACGTCACTAGGCTAGGATCGAAGAGAGGTTGGATGAACACTGAAGCTTTCTTT. Full variable domain (remainder filled in from reference TRBV18 and TRBJ1-1): NAGVMQNPRHLVRRRGQEARLRCSPMKGHSHVYWYRQLPEEGLKFMVYLQKENIIDESGMPKERFSAEFPKEGPSILRIQQVVRGDSAAYFCASSRGYVTRLGSKRGWMNTEAFFGQGTRLTVV.

The chain is built from TRBV10-2 and TRBJ1-1, with no clear D. Germline V lookup: CDR1 WSHSY, CDR2 SAAADI. The V end was cut by 0 bases, the J end by 6 bases, with 8 bases between. This CDR3 is built from 13 residues. As DNA, the CDR3 is TGCGCCAGCAGTGAGTCCTCTACTCCTGAAGCTTTCTTT. Its translation: CASSESSTPEAFF.

The chain couples TRBV4-2 to TRBJ2-3; the match to TRBD2 covers 13 bases. Germline V gene sequence: CDR1 LGHNA, CDR2 YNFKEQ. After removal of 5 bases from V and 0 bases from J, the junction contained 8 bases not matched to a gene. CDR3 size: 18 residues. CDR3 protein: CASSFPTSGGPSTDTQYF. The CDR3 bases are TGTGCCAGCAGCTTTCCGACTAGCGGGGGGCCGAGCACAGATACGCAGTATTTT.

The chain is built from TRBV5-1 and TRBJ1-2; D is uncertain. The CDR3 sequence is 12 residues long. From germline, CDR1 is SGHRS and CDR2 YFSETQ. Trimming cost V 2 bases and J 3 bases, with 5 bases left between them. The CDR3 DNA reads as TGCGCCAGCAGCTTAACAGACTATGGCTACACCTTC. Translating gives CASSLTDYGYTF.

The DNA of the CDR3 is TGTGCCAGTAGCCCCCAGGGGATCACTGAAGCTTTCTTT. It specifies CASSPQGITEAFF. The rearrangement uses TRBV19 and TRBJ1-1, with D perhaps TRBD1 (6 bases). The CDR3 totals 13 residues. Germline CDR1 LNHDA, CDR2 SQIVND (reference sequence). Between the trimmed V and J ends, which lost 6 bases and 4 bases, there was a span of 12 bases.

The CDR3 reads CASSQVTGGINYGYTF. The CDR3 coding sequence is TGTGCCAGCAGCCAAGTTACAGGGGGAATTAACTATGGCTACACCTTC. The chain has TRBV4-2 and TRBJ1-2; TRBD1 aligns across 8 bases. CDR3 length: 16 residues. With 1 base clipped from V and 1 base from J, the junction kept 5 bases outside the gene matches. Germline V gene lookup returns CDR1 LGHNA and CDR2 YNFKEQ.

This clone was seen a single time. The V call is TRBV11-1, the J call TRBJ1-1; D not resolved. The CDR3 is 16 residues long. Per the germline V gene, CDR1 is SGHAT and CDR2 is FQDESV (reference sequence). V was cut by 2 bases and J by 2 bases, with 15 bases left in between. The CDR3 DNA is TGTGCCAGCAGCTTATCCGTGGGCAGTACTAACACTGAAGCTTTCTTT. Encoded protein: CASSLSVGSTNTEAFF.

This chain uses TRBV30 with TRBJ2-7, with 7 bases that match TRBD1. The CDR3 has 15 residues. The germline V gene has CDR1 GTSNPN and CDR2 SVGIG (reference sequence). The trim removed 2 bases at V and 0 bases at J, leaving 7 bases unmatched. The CDR3 bases are TGTGCCTGGAGTTTCCGGACAGGTAGCTCCTACGAGCAGTACTTC. It encodes CAWSFRTGSSYEQYF.

The CDR3 bases are TGCGCCAGCAGCGTTGGTAGGGGGACAGATAATGAAAAACTGTTTTTT. Translation gives CASSVGRGTDNEKLFF. The chain recombines TRBV5-1 with TRBJ1-4; TRBD1 agrees at 7 bases. V was pared by 4 bases and J by 4 bases, with 10 bases of the junction left unmatched. This CDR3 is 16 amino acids long. The germline V gene encodes CDR1 SGHRS and CDR2 YFSETQ.

The CDR3 nucleotides are TGTGCCAGCAGCCTTTCCGACAGGGGGCGAGAAAAACTGTTTTTT. It is translated as CASSLSDRGREKLFF. The chain couples TRBV5-6 to TRBJ1-4; the match to TRBD1 covers 10 bases. The CDR3 runs to 15 residues. The germline V gene encodes CDR1 SGHDT and CDR2 YYEEEE. V gave up 4 bases and J gave up 8 bases; unmatched junction bases: 8.

A single count supports this clone. DNA for the CDR3: TGCGCCAGCAGCTTGGAACGAAGCGGGGGGGCTGAGCAGTTCTTC. Amino acids: CASSLERSGGAEQFF. This rearrangement joins TRBV5-1 to TRBJ2-1, with 10 bases that match TRBD2. Germline V gives CDR1 SGHRS, CDR2 YFSETQ. CDR3 length: 15 amino acids. V lost 0 bases, J lost 9 bases, and 6 bases stayed unmatched.

The V and J genes are TRBV27 and TRBJ1-1; no firm D call. The V end was cut by 2 bases, the J end by 1 base, with 8 bases between. The CDR3 covers 14 residues. Germline V gives CDR1 MNHEY, CDR2 SMNVEV (reference sequence). In DNA form, the CDR3 reads TGTGCCAGCAGTTTAGCGAGAGAGAACACTGAAGCTTTCTTT. This encodes CASSLARENTEAFF.

This rearrangement joins TRBV27 to TRBJ2-5, with 8 bases identical to TRBD1. V lost 6 bases, J lost 0 bases, and 9 bases stayed unmatched. The CDR3 runs to 16 residues. Germline CDR1 MNHEY, CDR2 SMNVEV (reference sequence). The CDR3 nucleotides are TGTGCCAGCAGGCTTCTTCCGACAGGGGACCAAGAGACCCAGTACTTC. This codes for CASRLLPTGDQETQYF.

This chain uses TRBV5-1 with TRBJ1-2; a weak D match, TRBD1 (5 bases). The CDR3 contains 15 residues. Germline V gives CDR1 SGHRS, CDR2 YFSETQ. Trimming removed 0 bases at V and 2 bases at J, with 11 bases between. The CDR3 loop is CASSLAVGQNYGYTF. The CDR3 DNA reads TGCGCCAGCAGCTTGGCAGTGGGGCAGAACTATGGCTACACCTTC.

The J gene is TRBJ2-1, the V gene TRBV9; 10 bases map to TRBD2. J was trimmed by 7 bases and V by 4 bases; bases with no gene match: 8. Germline lookup yields CDR1 SGDLS and CDR2 YYNGEE. This CDR3 spans 15 amino acids. As DNA, the CDR3 is TGTGCCAGCAGCCCGAGCGGGGGGGCCGGGAATGAGCAGTTCTTC. It specifies CASSPSGGAGNEQFF.

The rearrangement joins TRBV11-2 to TRBJ2-1, with D unresolved. There are 13 residues in the CDR3. CDR1 and CDR2 (germline): SGHAT, FQNNGV. V was pared by 0 bases and J by 10 bases, with 10 bases between. The CDR3 DNA reads as TGTGCCAGCAGCTTAGATCTCTACGGGGAGCAGTTCTTC. Amino acid sequence: CASSLDLYGEQFF.

This clone is a singleton in its sample. The J gene is TRBJ1-2, the V gene TRBV28; 8 bases map to TRBD1. The germline CDR1 and CDR2 sequences are MDHEN and SYDVKM. The trim removed 7 bases at V and 1 base at J, leaving 11 bases unmatched. The CDR3 is 16 amino acids. The chain's CDR3 is CASTQPGTGDNYGYTF. CDR3 nucleotides: TGTGCCAGCACGCAACCCGGGACAGGAGATAACTATGGCTACACCTTC.

V usage is TRBV6-6 and J usage is TRBJ1-6; 9 bases map to TRBD1. Germline V gene lookup returns CDR1 MNHNY and CDR2 SVGAGI (reference sequence). The CDR3 totals 16 residues. The V and J ends lost 6 bases and 4 bases, in that order; junction bases with no gene match: 7. In nucleotides, the CDR3 is TGTGCCAGCAGCCCGGACAGGGGTTTGTATAATTCACCCCTCCACTTT. Its protein product is CASSPDRGLYNSPLHF.

Here the CDR3 DNA reads TGTGCCAGCAGTCAATTAGAGAGATCTGGAAACACCATATATTTT. Translating gives CASSQLERSGNTIYF. This sequence joins TRBV6-5 and TRBJ1-3; D is unclear. The CDR3 sequence is 15 residues long. Germline V gives CDR1 MNHEY, CDR2 SVGAGI. V was cut by 5 bases and J by 1 base, with 12 bases left in between.

The chain uses TRBV5-4 and TRBJ1-5; D unclear. The V end was cut by 0 bases, the J end by 0 bases, with 4 bases between. CDR3 length equals 14 residues. The germline V gene has CDR1 SGHNT and CDR2 YYREEE (reference sequence). The CDR3 bases are TGTGCCAGCAGCTTGGGAGGTAGCAATCAGCCCCAGCATTTT. Translation: CASSLGGSNQPQHF.

The chain has TRBV21-1 and TRBJ2-1; TRBD2 is the table's D call and was not checked against the DNA. TRBV21-1 is marked as a pseudogene. This CDR3 has 23 residues. This CDR3 is CASSSPFSLTSGGAGPSYNEQFF. The CDR3 coding sequence is TGTGCCAGCAGCTCACCCTTTAGCTTGACTAGCGGGGGGGCCGGGCCCTCCTACAATGAGCAGTTCTTC.

This clone has only a few counts. The chain is built from TRBV6-5 and TRBJ1-4; D is uncertain. This CDR3 is 14 amino acids long. Germline CDR1 MNHEY, CDR2 SVGAGI. Trimming pared 0 bases from V and 8 bases from J, leaving 10 bases between. The CDR3 DNA follows: TGTGCCAGCAGTTACTCGAACGGGGAAGAAAAACTGTTTTTT. Its protein product is CASSYSNGEEKLFF.

This clone was seen more than once but under ten times. One junction end does not reproduce the germline sequence, and a read error may be involved. The V gene is TRBV7-9, the J gene TRBJ1-1; D call uncertain. The germline V gene has CDR1 SEHNR and CDR2 FQNEAQ (reference sequence). The CDR3 length is 12 residues. DNA for the CDR3: TGTTCCAGCAGCTTAAGTGGAGAGGGAGCTTTCTTT. Translated, it gives CSSSLSGEGAFF. Variable domain in full (rest from reference TRBV7-9 and TRBJ1-1): DTGVSQNPRHKITKRGQNVTFRCDPISEHNRLYWYRQTLGQGPEFLTYFQNEAQLEKSRLLSDRFSAERPKGSFSTLEIQRTEQGDSAMYLCSSSLSGEGAFFGQGTRLTVV.

This clone was found once. V gene TRBV5-1 combines with J gene TRBJ2-1, with TRBD2 as a possible D gene (5 bases). The germline CDR1 and CDR2 sequences are SGHRS and YFSETQ. The CDR3 is made up of 14 amino acids. V was clipped by 4 bases and J by 2 bases, with 10 bases between them. CDR3 nucleotide sequence: TGCGCCAGCAGCAGAGGGCAGACCTACAATGAGCAGTTCTTC. This codes for CASSRGQTYNEQFF.

V usage is TRBV10-3 and J usage is TRBJ2-1, with 11 bases identical to TRBD2. The CDR3 contains 14 residues. Losses at the gene ends were 6 bases for V and 9 bases for J; bases not matched to a gene: 7. Germline CDR1 reads ENHRY; CDR2 reads SYGVKD. As DNA, the CDR3 is TGTGCCATCAGGTCAACTAGCGGGGGCATTGAGCAGTTCTTC. Its protein product is CAIRSTSGGIEQFF.

Remarks on this clone: Germline is not matched at one junction end, which may reflect a read error. V usage is TRBV7-7 and J usage is TRBJ1-4; 9 bases match TRBD1. The CDR3 has 15 residues. Germline CDR1 is SSHAT and CDR2 is FNYEAQ (reference sequence). CDR3 sequence reads: CASSPRTGDNEKLFF. Written as DNA, the CDR3 is TGTGCTAGCAGCCCAAGGACAGGGGATAATGAAAAACTGTTTTTT. The variable domain in full, with the rest retrieved from reference TRBV7-7 and TRBJ1-4, is GAGVSQSPRYKVTKRGQDVTLRCDPISSHATLYWYQQALGQGPEFLTYFNYEAQPDKSGLPSDRFSAERPEGSISTLTIQRTEQRDSAMYRCASSPRTGDNEKLFFGSGTQLSVL.